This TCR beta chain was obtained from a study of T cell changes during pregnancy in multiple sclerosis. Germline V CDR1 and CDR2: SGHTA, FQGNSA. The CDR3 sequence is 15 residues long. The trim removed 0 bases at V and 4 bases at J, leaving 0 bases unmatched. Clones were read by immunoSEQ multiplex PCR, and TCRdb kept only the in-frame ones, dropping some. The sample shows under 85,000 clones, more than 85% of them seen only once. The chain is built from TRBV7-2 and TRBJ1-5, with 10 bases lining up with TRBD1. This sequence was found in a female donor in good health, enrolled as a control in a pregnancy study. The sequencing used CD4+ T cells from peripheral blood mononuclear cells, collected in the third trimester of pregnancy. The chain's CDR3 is CASSLAGQGNQPQHF. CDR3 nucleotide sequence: TGTGCCAGCAGCTTAGCGGGACAGGGGAATCAGCCCCAGCATTTT.